The next 5 T cell receptor beta chains were all read from a single sample in a study of blood T cell repertoires in COVID-19. This table comes from immunoSEQ multiplex PCR, and its TCRdb copy is limited to in-frame clones, with some not included. In the table there are 60,000 to 85,000 clones, around 74% of which are singletons. Material: peripheral blood. The receptors were gathered from a human donor with acute or convalescent COVID-19. The donor label of this sample is uncertain.

The chain links TRBV3-1 (or the pseudogene TRBV3-2) to TRBJ2-6, with D possibly TRBD1 on 6 matching bases. V lost 4 bases to trimming and J lost 4 bases, with 11 bases between them. The CDR3 totals 15 residues. From germline, CDR1 is LGHDT and CDR2 YNNKEL (reference sequence). The CDR3 DNA reads TGTGCCAGCAGCCTACCAGGGGCAGGGGCCAACGTCCTGACTTTC. Protein sequence: CASSLPGAGANVLTF.

This clone came up once. The rearrangement uses TRBV7-2 and TRBJ2-1, with 12 bases that match TRBD2. The V and J ends lost 5 bases and 6 bases, in that order; junction bases with no gene match: 5. The germline V gene has CDR1 SGHTA and CDR2 FQGNSA. The CDR3 is made up of 15 amino acids. CDR3 bases: TGTGCCAGCAGCGCTAGCGGGAGGGCTGGCAATGAGCAGTTCTTC. Translation gives CASSASGRAGNEQFF.

This chain joins TRBV9 and TRBJ1-2; a possible D gene is TRBD1 (6 bases). CDR3 size: 14 residues. CDR1 and CDR2 from the germline V gene are SGDLS and YYNGEE. V was trimmed by 1 base and J by 5 bases, leaving 12 bases between them. The CDR3 region has the DNA TGTGCCAGCAGCGTAAGAGGGGGACCTTATGGCTACACCTTC. This codes for CASSVRGGPYGYTF.

The table lists this clone with a few counts. One junction end disagrees with the germline gene, perhaps due to a read error. The rearrangement uses TRBV6-2 or TRBV6-3 and TRBJ2-1; D unclear. Germline V lookup: CDR1 MNHEY, CDR2 SVGEGT. CDR3 size: 13 residues. CDR3 region: CASSYSTLPYRVF. CDR3 coding DNA: TGTGCCAGCAGTTACTCCACCCTACCCTATCGGGTCTTC.

J is TRBJ1-6 and V is TRBV6-6; D uncertain. The germline V and J ends were trimmed by 7 bases and 9 bases, with 19 bases remaining between them. The length of the CDR3 is 15 residues. In germline, CDR1 is MNHNY, CDR2 SVGAGI (reference sequence). The CDR3 protein is CASTKGRDTASPLHF. The CDR3 DNA is TGTGCCAGCACCAAAGGTCGAGACACCGCTTCACCCCTCCACTTT.